This TCR beta chain was captured in a study of PD-1 blockade in classical Hodgkin lymphoma. Study-wide points: The CD4+ diversity rise by C4D1 was clearest in complete responders. Differences between repertoires have undefined causes, possibly disease activity or prior therapy.

Time point specified: cycle 4 day 1 (C4D1), after 6 weeks of nivolumab. Each patient's relapse followed autologous stem cell transplantation, and brentuximab vedotin exposure varied. Generated by immunoSEQ multiplex PCR, the TCRdb table keeps only in-frame clones and is missing some. Of about 92,000 clones in the sample, 65% to 85% are singletons; the top ten hold about a sixth. Trimming at V came to 4 bases and at J to 6 bases, leaving 7 bases not matched to a gene. CDR1 and CDR2 from the germline V gene are ENHRY and SYGVKD. The CDR3 runs to 14 residues. Remarks on this clone: Its cognate antigen is unknown.

The chain employs TRBV10-3 and TRBJ2-3; TRBD2 agrees at 7 bases. The clonotype was recovered from a human donor with classical Hodgkin lymphoma. This sample comprised peripheral blood mononuclear cells (PBMCs), obtained before the fourth cycle of nivolumab. The CDR3 loop reads CAISGGTGGDTQYF. CDR3 sequence (DNA): TGTGCCATCAGTGGAGGAACGGGAGGCGATACGCAGTATTTT.